Given below is one TCR beta chain in context. Its antigen is unidentified. The data were taken from a study of T-cell memory formation after mild COVID-19. 5'RACE primed from the constant segment yielded TCR alpha and TCR beta cDNA libraries bearing sample barcodes and UMIs. TCRdb reprocessed the 5' RACE reads via MiXCR and lists one record per CDR3 protein. The sample lists about 55,000 distinct CDR3 sequences, more than 9% occurring once. The CDR3 runs 14 residues. The germline gives CDR1 DFQATT, CDR2 SNEGSKA (reference sequence). Trimming shortened V by 0 bases and J by 5 bases, and 10 bases separated the two germline ends. Study-level findings and limits: Clones contracting day 15 to 85 were balanced CD4/CD8; later expanders leaned CD4+. Memory cells collected pre-infection included some clones that later responded, suggesting cross-reactive memory joined. Largely, contracting CD4+ clones fell within CM and EM, and contracting CD8+ clones within EMRA.

The sequence came from a man between 18 and 29 years old who had mild COVID-19 (a few samples of this study predate the infection). Cell type and time point are not known. The material sequenced was PBMCs or a T cell subset sorted from them (not recorded which). The chain combines TRBV20-1 with TRBJ1-4; D is uncertain. The CDR3 protein is CSARDFRLNEKLFF. The CDR3 DNA is TGCAGTGCTAGAGATTTCAGGTTAAATGAAAAACTGTTTTTT.